Included here is one T cell receptor beta chain sequence, with context. Its antigen is unidentified. A single heparinised draw of approximately 100 mL on average was taken per donor. This sample is part of a study of beta chain features in type 1 diabetes. Across the whole study: Patients did not differ from healthy donors in age, gender or cell yield. Overall study results and limits: There was a moderate but significant shortening of TCRB CDR3s in all four CD4+ subsets of Type 1 diabetes patients.

The CDR3 has 17 amino acids. Per germline, CDR1 LGHNA and CDR2 YNFKEQ. J lost 2 bases, V lost 0 bases, and 6 bases had no gene match. Reverse transcription of all isolated RNA meant that expressed TCRB transcripts were sequenced. Sequencing was performed with immunoSEQ multiplex PCR; in TCRdb, only in-frame clones are kept and a portion is missing. The sample yields 450,000 to 550,000 clones, roughly 30% seen once. The sequencing sample was made of naive CD4+ T cells from blood. The chain joins TRBV4-2 to TRBJ2-5; 10 nucleotides agree with TRBD2. This TCR was sampled from a young man in good health. The CDR3 here is CASSQDPSGSSQETQYF. The CDR3 region has the DNA TGTGCCAGCAGCCAAGATCCTAGCGGGAGTAGTCAAGAGACCCAGTACTTC.